These T cell receptor beta chains were read from a single sample in a study of tumor-infiltrating lymphocytes in primary liver carcinoma. TCRdb analysed the multiplex PCR reads with MiXCR anew, one entry per CDR3 protein. The sample has around 27,000 distinct CDR3 sequences; over 65% are singletons. The material sequenced was liver tumor tissue from sampling region 3. These receptor sequences come from a man aged 35-49 years with primary liver carcinoma and hepatitis B virus infection. The CDR3 runs from the conserved cysteine through the conserved F or W. A D gene is named only where the DNA matches it firmly. Some rows mark clone size as missing; the rest say once, few, many or name a class of expanded clone.

V: TRBV10-1; D: NA; size: NA; J: TRBJ2-7; CDR3: CAISADQTVGQYF; DNA: TGCGCCATCAGTGCGGATCAAACGGTAGGGCAGTACTTC
V: TRBV9; D: NA; size: NA; J: TRBJ2-1; CDR3: CASSVGDAPYNEQFF; DNA: TGTGCCAGCAGCGTAGGGGACGCCCCCTACAATGAGCAGTTCTTC
V: TRBV24-1; D: NA; size: NA; J: TRBJ2-1; CDR3: CATSYSAGTSYDEQFF; DNA: TGTGCCACCAGTTATTCCGCCGGGACAAGTTACGATGAGCAGTTCTTC
V: TRBV11-2; D: NA; size: NA; J: TRBJ2-7; CDR3: CATSWRVDEQYF; DNA: TGCGCCACCAGCTGGAGAGTAGACGAGCAGTACTTC
V: TRBV7-8; D: NA; size: NA; J: TRBJ2-1; CDR3: CASSPLGGSAVSHNEQFF; DNA: TGTGCTAGCAGCCCGCTTGGAGGCTCAGCGGTCTCCCACAATGAGCAATTCTTC
V: TRBV7-9; D: NA; size: NA; J: TRBJ2-1; CDR3: CVNSLPYQRPKTNEQFF; DNA: TGTGTCAACAGCTTACCATATCAGAGGCCTAAAACAAATGAGCAGTTCTTC
V: TRBV4-1; D: NA; size: NA; J: TRBJ2-7; CDR3: CASSQDLVGGYEQYF; DNA: TGCGCCAGCAGCCAAGATCTAGTGGGAGGATACGAGCAGTACTTC
V: TRBV4-1; D: NA; size: NA; J: TRBJ2-7; CDR3: CASRQVDSYYEQYF; DNA: TGCGCCAGCCGCCAAGTCGATAGTTACTACGAGCAGTACTTC
V: TRBV11-1; D: NA; size: NA; J: TRBJ2-7; CDR3: CASGSRVSFSLYELYF; DNA: TGTGCCAGCGGCTCAAGAGTCTCTTTCAGCCTCTACGAGCTGTACTTC
V: TRBV18; D: TRBD2; size: NA; J: TRBJ2-7; CDR3: CAGTPTGGTSPYEQYF; DNA: TGTGCCGGCACACCAACCGGAGGGACTAGCCCCTACGAGCAGTACTTC
V: TRBV4-1; D: NA; size: NA; J: TRBJ2-7; CDR3: CTSSPGRWYEQYF; DNA: TGCACTAGCAGTCCGGGCCGTTGGTACGAGCAGTACTTC
V: TRBV5-1; D: NA; size: NA; J: TRBJ2-5; CDR3: CASSSGQSGVTQYF; DNA: TGCGCCAGCAGCTCCGGACAGAGCGGGGTGACCCAGTACTTC
V: TRBV14; D: NA; size: NA; J: TRBJ2-1; CDR3: CAGSFRTGWGQFF; DNA: TGTGCGGGCAGCTTCCGTACAGGGTGGGGGCAGTTCTTC
V: TRBV11-2; D: NA; size: NA; J: TRBJ2-5; CDR3: CTSSQTPGGRKETQYF; DNA: TGTACCAGCAGTCAAACTCCTGGTGGGAGGAAAGAGACCCAGTACTTC
V: TRBV7-8; D: NA; size: NA; J: TRBJ2-2; CDR3: CVSSRIRAENTGELFF; DNA: TGTGTCAGCAGCAGAATACGAGCGGAGAACACCGGGGAGCTGTTTTTT
V: TRBV7-9; D: NA; size: few; J: TRBJ2-3; CDR3: CGSSLAPVAQYF; DNA: TGTGGCAGCAGTCTAGCCCCTGTTGCGCAGTATTTT
V: TRBV28; D: NA; size: NA; J: TRBJ1-1; CDR3: CASSPPLGLAEAFF; DNA: TGTGCCAGTAGTCCACCGTTAGGGCTGGCTGAAGCTTTCTTT
V: TRBV6-6; D: NA; size: NA; J: TRBJ2-1; CDR3: CASSYTGSDNDQFF; DNA: TGTGCCAGCAGTTATACCGGGTCAGACAATGACCAGTTTTTC
V: TRBV28; D: NA; size: once; J: TRBJ2-3; CDR3: CASSLVGTDTLYF; DNA: TGTGCCAGCAGTTTAGTGGGCACGGATACGCTATATTTT
V: TRBV11-2; D: TRBD2; size: NA; J: TRBJ2-5; CDR3: CANSRTPGGGKETQYF; DNA: TGTGCCAACAGCCGGACCCCTGGCGGGGGGAAAGAGACCCAGTACTTC
V: TRBV12-3/TRBV12-4; D: NA; size: NA; J: TRBJ2-7; CDR3: CASSLIGYGSSYEQYF; DNA: TGTGCTAGCAGTTTAATAGGCTACGGTAGCTCCTATGAGCAGTACTTC
V: TRBV10-3; D: TRBD1; size: NA; J: TRBJ2-1; CDR3: CAIRDRYNEEFF; DNA: TGTGCCATTAGGGACAGATATAATGAGGAGTTCTTC
V: TRBV6-2/TRBV6-3; D: TRBD2; size: NA; J: TRBJ2-1; CDR3: CASTYSARSGSSYNEQFF; DNA: TGTGCCAGCACTTACAGTGCGAGAAGCGGGAGCTCCTACAATGAGCAGTTCTTC
V: TRBV6-2/TRBV6-3; D: NA; size: few; J: TRBJ1-1; CDR3: CASSNRELNTEAFF; DNA: TGTGCCAGCAGTAACCGAGAGCTGAACACAGAAGCTTTCTTT
V: TRBV5-1; D: NA; size: NA; J: TRBJ2-1; CDR3: CASNTRTVSYNEQFF; DNA: TGCGCCAGCAACACCAGGACTGTTTCCTACAATGAGCAGTTCTTC
V: TRBV11-2; D: NA; size: NA; J: TRBJ2-5; CDR3: CASSYNSQETQYF; DNA: TGTGCCAGCAGTTATAACAGCCAAGAGACCCAGTACTTC
V: TRBV6-2/TRBV6-3; D: NA; size: once; J: TRBJ2-2; CDR3: CASSKSQTRKLFF; DNA: TGTGCCAGCAGTAAGTCGCAGACCAGGAAGCTGTTTTTT
V: TRBV6-6; D: TRBD2; size: once; J: TRBJ2-3; CDR3: CTSRKGSSGRRDTQYF; DNA: TGTACCAGCAGGAAAGGGAGTAGCGGGAGGAGGGATACGCAGTATTTT
V: TRBV13; D: NA; size: NA; J: TRBJ1-6; CDR3: CASSIGTQGRSPLLF; DNA: TGTGCCAGCAGCATAGGCACTCAGGGTCGATCACCCCTCCTCTTT
V: TRBV12-3/TRBV12-4; D: NA; size: NA; J: TRBJ2-7; CDR3: CASSTGAMGYEQYF; DNA: TGTGCCAGTAGCACAGGTGCAATGGGCTACGAGCAGTACTTC
V: TRBV12-3/TRBV12-4; D: NA; size: NA; J: TRBJ1-6; CDR3: CASSLKTLPLHF; DNA: TGTGCCAGCAGTTTAAAGACTTTACCGCTCCACTTT
V: TRBV13; D: TRBD1; size: NA; J: TRBJ1-1; CDR3: CTSSLATGTEAFF; DNA: TGTACTAGCAGCCTAGCGACAGGGACTGAAGCTTTCTTT
V: TRBV4-1; D: TRBD2; size: NA; J: TRBJ2-3; CDR3: CASSQSNQGLAGHRDTQYF; DNA: TGCGCCAGCAGCCAATCAAACCAAGGTTTAGCGGGCCACCGGGATACGCAGTATTTT
V: TRBV6-6; D: NA; size: NA; J: TRBJ2-4; CDR3: CAIRGQLGLVKNIQYF; DNA: TGTGCCATTAGAGGACAGCTTGGATTAGTCAAAAACATTCAGTACTTC
V: TRBV7-9; D: TRBD2; size: NA; J: TRBJ2-1; CDR3: CTSSSLAGGSGEQFF; DNA: TGTACCAGCAGCTCGTTAGCGGGAGGGTCGGGTGAGCAGTTCTTC
V: TRBV6-5; D: NA; size: medium-sized; J: TRBJ2-3; CDR3: CASSYDISLTDTQYF; DNA: TGTGCCAGCAGTTACGATATCAGTCTCACAGATACGCAGTATTTT
V: TRBV11-2; D: NA; size: many; J: TRBJ2-2; CDR3: CASSLALGGANAGGLFF; DNA: TGCGCCAGCAGCTTAGCATTAGGAGGGGCGAACGCCGGGGGGCTGTTTTTT